The rows below give T cell receptor beta chains drawn from one sample of a study of blood T cell repertoires in COVID-19. Generated by immunoSEQ multiplex PCR, the TCRdb table keeps only in-frame clones and is missing some. The data show more than 200,000 clones, roughly 80% seen once. Sequenced material: peripheral blood. These receptor sequences come from a woman in her 70s with active or convalescent COVID-19. The CDR3 runs from the conserved cysteine through the conserved F or W. Fields, in order: V gene, CDR3 protein.

v_call: TRBV18; cdr3_aa: CASSPLLGTDIYEQYF
v_call: TRBV29-1; cdr3_aa: CSVRQGVESEQFF
v_call: TRBV7-3; cdr3_aa: CASSPDRNQPQHF
v_call: TRBV4-1; cdr3_aa: CASSQAVLAGGSGYEQYF
v_call: TRBV5-1; cdr3_aa: CASTALAGGTGELFF
v_call: TRBV4-1; cdr3_aa: CASSQLGTGLAKNIQYF
v_call: TRBV3-1/TRBV3-2; cdr3_aa: CASSQEPRAGGELFF
v_call: TRBV19; cdr3_aa: CASSRGQGGSLKTQYF
v_call: TRBV10-3; cdr3_aa: CAISESRDGRNEQFF
v_call: TRBV9; cdr3_aa: CASSVTAGLTYNEQFF
v_call: TRBV3-1/TRBV3-2; cdr3_aa: CASSHRTGGSYNEQFF
v_call: TRBV6-5; cdr3_aa: CASSYSRGGTEAFF
v_call: TRBV7-2; cdr3_aa: CASSVQASYNSPLHF
v_call: TRBV30; cdr3_aa: CAWGSSNSPLHF
v_call: TRBV5-1; cdr3_aa: CASSLWGPSNEQFF
v_call: TRBV27; cdr3_aa: CASSLQQTVYEQYF
v_call: TRBV27; cdr3_aa: CASSWGGPPARLTEAFF
v_call: TRBV4-1; cdr3_aa: CASSRVVGTGGSPLHF
v_call: TRBV18; cdr3_aa: CASSPPTVNYNEQFF
v_call: TRBV5-6; cdr3_aa: CATGSGGADTQYF
v_call: TRBV6-5; cdr3_aa: CASRDTPGSPLHF
v_call: TRBV5-4; cdr3_aa: CASSRPGTSEETQYF
v_call: TRBV7-3; cdr3_aa: CASSFSGGYEQYF
v_call: TRBV4-3; cdr3_aa: CASSHATRTNTGELFF
v_call: TRBV5-4; cdr3_aa: CASSERPGATYEQYF
v_call: TRBV4-3; cdr3_aa: CASSQREHQPQHF
v_call: TRBV28; cdr3_aa: CASSSAGSGNTIYF
v_call: TRBV11-3; cdr3_aa: CASSPTGASTDTQYF
v_call: TRBV5-1; cdr3_aa: CASSLKGAAGEKLFF
v_call: TRBV7-2; cdr3_aa: CASSYAGAGDTGELFF
v_call: TRBV7-9; cdr3_aa: CASSRTGRMPTFEAFF
v_call: TRBV9; cdr3_aa: CASSGTGFPTDTQYF
v_call: TRBV12-5; cdr3_aa: CASGLDGVTGELFF
v_call: TRBV10-2; cdr3_aa: CAALERLAENEQFF
v_call: TRBV30; cdr3_aa: CAWNGAGVSNQPQHF
v_call: TRBV18; cdr3_aa: CASSGGQPISGNTIYF
v_call: TRBV27; cdr3_aa: CASSRQGLNTEAFF
v_call: TRBV19; cdr3_aa: CASRAGQTNTGELFF
v_call: TRBV28; cdr3_aa: CASSFLAGVSQPQHF
v_call: TRBV7-9; cdr3_aa: CASSPRLAGGYSSYNEQFF
v_call: TRBV5-6; cdr3_aa: CASSSGWASSGELFF
v_call: TRBV18; cdr3_aa: CASSLVSGKGDGYTF
v_call: TRBV4-3; cdr3_aa: CASSQAGAGGTEAFF
v_call: TRBV2; cdr3_aa: CASTRWGVGTDTQYF
v_call: TRBV18; cdr3_aa: CASSSDSYEQYF
v_call: TRBV5-1; cdr3_aa: CASSLGPSGGNEQFF
v_call: TRBV5-1; cdr3_aa: CASSPRADGNYGYTF
v_call: TRBV11-3; cdr3_aa: CASSSGTSGTDTQYF
v_call: TRBV15; cdr3_aa: CATSRFRGITDTQYF
v_call: TRBV19; cdr3_aa: CASSRQPSSYEQYF
v_call: TRBV7-2; cdr3_aa: CASSSRTGTYNEQFF
v_call: TRBV7-2; cdr3_aa: CASSFQLSNEQFF
v_call: TRBV5-3; cdr3_aa: CARPPGSTRDTEAFF
v_call: TRBV4-1; cdr3_aa: CASSRWRGQPQHF
v_call: TRBV7-7; cdr3_aa: CASSLRRGQYNEQFF
v_call: TRBV20-1; cdr3_aa: CSASLAGEDGELFF
v_call: TRBV6-5; cdr3_aa: CATQTRGGNNEQFF
v_call: TRBV7-8; cdr3_aa: CASRRTGGAGTSQPQHF
v_call: TRBV3-1/TRBV3-2; cdr3_aa: CASSHRGSDVGGYTF
v_call: TRBV5-4; cdr3_aa: CASSGSGQPTDTQYF